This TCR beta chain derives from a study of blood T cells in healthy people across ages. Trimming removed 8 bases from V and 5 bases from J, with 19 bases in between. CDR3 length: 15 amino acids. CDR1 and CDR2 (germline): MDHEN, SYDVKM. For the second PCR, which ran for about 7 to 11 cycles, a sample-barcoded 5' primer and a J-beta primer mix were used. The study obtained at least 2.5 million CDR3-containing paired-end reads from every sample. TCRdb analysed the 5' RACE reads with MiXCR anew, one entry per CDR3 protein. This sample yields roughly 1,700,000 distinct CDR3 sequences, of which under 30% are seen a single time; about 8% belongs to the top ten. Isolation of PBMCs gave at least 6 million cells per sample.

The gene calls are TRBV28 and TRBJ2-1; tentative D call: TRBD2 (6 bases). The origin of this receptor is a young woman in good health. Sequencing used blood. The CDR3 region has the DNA TGTGCCAGCGGCTTACTCCCCCCGGGGGACAATGAGCAGTTCTTC. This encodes CASGLLPPGDNEQFF.